The next 13 T cell receptor beta chains were all read from a single sample in a study of long-term antiretroviral therapy in people with HIV. At survey level, the immunoSEQ assay was run in its v3.0 version. The data were produced by immunoSEQ multiplex PCR, yet TCRdb's version contains in-frame clones alone and is incomplete. This sample yields fewer than 20,000 clones, of which about four fifths are seen a single time; under 8.5% belongs to the top ten. The source material was unsorted PBMCs, sampled at the start of antiretroviral therapy. These receptors were taken from a man aged 25 to 40 with HIV.

The chain joins TRBV4-3 to TRBJ2-3; the D gene is possibly TRBD1 (5 bases). V was shortened by 2 bases and J by 0 bases, with 9 bases between the two germline ends. Germline V lookup: CDR1 LGHNA, CDR2 YSLEER. There are 15 residues in the CDR3. CDR3 nucleotide sequence: TGCGCCAGCAGCCAAACAGGTGCTAGCACAGATACGCAGTATTTT. Its translation is CASSQTGASTDTQYF.

The J gene is TRBJ2-5, the V gene TRBV9; 8 bases are a match to TRBD2. The CDR3 totals 15 residues. The ends lost 4 bases at V and 2 bases at J; junction bases unmatched: 7. The germline V gene encodes CDR1 SGDLS and CDR2 YYNGEE. The CDR3 DNA follows: TGTGCCAGCAGCTATTCCGGGGGGGGTCAAGAGACCCAGTACTTC. It is translated as CASSYSGGGQETQYF.

This chain joins TRBV5-4 and TRBJ2-1, with D possibly being TRBD2 (6 bases). This CDR3 contains 15 residues. Germline lookup yields CDR1 SGHNT and CDR2 YYREEE (reference sequence). Trimming left V 4 bases short and J 0 bases short, with 11 bases between. The CDR3 DNA reads TGTGCCAGCAGCCGACTAGAAGACTCCTACAATGAGCAGTTCTTC. Translation: CASSRLEDSYNEQFF.

This clone was counted between two and nine times. The chain joins TRBV27 to TRBJ1-2, with 7 bases matching TRBD1. This CDR3 region has 15 residues. In germline, CDR1 is MNHEY, CDR2 SMNVEV (reference sequence). V was clipped by 5 bases and J by 3 bases; unmatched bases: 9. The CDR3 DNA reads TGTGCCAGCAGTCTACGACAGGGAACCGACTATGGCTACACCTTC. It yields the protein CASSLRQGTDYGYTF.

CDR3 nucleotides: TGTGCCAGCAGCCCCTATGGGGAGAAAAACATTCAGTACTTC. It yields the protein CASSPYGEKNIQYF. The gene calls are TRBV11-2 and TRBJ2-4; TRBD2 might be the D (5 bases). The germline CDR1 and CDR2 sequences are SGHAT and FQNNGV. This CDR3 has 14 amino acids. The ends were cut back, 5 bases at V and 4 bases at J, with 12 bases in the middle.

This sequence joins TRBV5-4 and TRBJ2-3; a weak D match, TRBD2 (6 bases). CDR1 and CDR2 (germline): SGHNT, YYREEE (reference sequence). The CDR3 loop spans 15 amino acids. V was pared by 2 bases and J by 3 bases, with 13 bases between. CDR3: CASSLVSLATDTQYF. The CDR3 DNA reads TGTGCCAGCAGCTTAGTCTCACTAGCAACAGATACGCAGTATTTT.

The rearrangement joins TRBV19 to TRBJ2-3; 7 bases agree with TRBD1. V lost 6 bases to trimming and J lost 2 bases; unmatched junction nucleotides: 8. Germline V gene sequence: CDR1 LNHDA, CDR2 SQIVND (reference sequence). The CDR3 has 15 amino acids. CDR3 nucleotides: TGTGCCAGTAGCCCAGGGGGTTATACCACAGATACGCAGTATTTT. It translates to CASSPGGYTTDTQYF.

As DNA, the CDR3 is TGTGCCAGCAGTAAACCAGGGGGTGGAAACACCATATATTTT. Encoded protein: CASSKPGGGNTIYF. This chain links TRBV6-1 with TRBJ1-3; 7 bases align to TRBD1. V was clipped by 5 bases and J by 3 bases; unmatched bases: 4. Germline values: CDR1 MNHNS, CDR2 SASEGT. CDR3 length: 14 residues.

The rearrangement uses TRBV13 and TRBJ2-3, with 12 bases matching TRBD2. The length of the CDR3 is 14 residues. Germline values: CDR1 PRHDT, CDR2 FYEKMQ (reference sequence). The V gene end was trimmed by 4 bases and the J gene end by 9 bases; junction bases not matched to a gene: 5. The CDR3 loop is CASSYWTSGNTQYF. DNA of the CDR3: TGTGCCAGCAGCTATTGGACTAGCGGGAACACGCAGTATTTT.

The gene calls are TRBV6-5 and TRBJ1-6; no definite D call. This CDR3 spans 13 amino acids. The V gene lost 8 bases and the J gene lost 7 bases, with 12 bases spanning the gap. The V gene's germline CDR1 is MNHEY and CDR2 SVGAGI. The CDR3 protein is CASGEVANSPLHF. The CDR3 DNA reads TGTGCCAGCGGGGAGGTGGCAAATTCACCCCTCCACTTT.

The J gene is TRBJ2-2, the V gene TRBV19; D is perhaps TRBD2 (5 bases). Germline CDR1 LNHDA, CDR2 SQIVND (reference sequence). CDR3 length: 13 amino acids. Trimming cost V 8 bases and J 3 bases, with 10 bases left between them. CDR3 in DNA: TGTGCCAGTCCGGACTTTTACACCGGGGAGCTGTTTTTT. The encoded protein is CASPDFYTGELFF.

The chain links TRBV28 to TRBJ2-5; a weak D match, TRBD2 (7 bases). V lost 6 bases, J lost 1 base, and 12 bases lay in between. This CDR3 comprises 14 residues. The germline gives CDR1 MDHEN, CDR2 SYDVKM. The DNA of the CDR3 is TGTGCCAGCAGAGGGGGGGACTCCCAAGAGACCCAGTACTTC. Amino acid sequence: CASRGGDSQETQYF.

This sequence joins TRBV21-1 and TRBJ2-1; TRBD2 is taken as the D call from the table, unchecked against the DNA. TRBV21-1 is designated a pseudogene. The CDR3 covers 18 residues. The DNA for the CDR3 is TGTGCCAGCAGCAGATCCGGGACTAGCGGGAGCTACCTGAATGAGCAGTTCTTC. Translation: CASSRSGTSGSYLNEQFF.